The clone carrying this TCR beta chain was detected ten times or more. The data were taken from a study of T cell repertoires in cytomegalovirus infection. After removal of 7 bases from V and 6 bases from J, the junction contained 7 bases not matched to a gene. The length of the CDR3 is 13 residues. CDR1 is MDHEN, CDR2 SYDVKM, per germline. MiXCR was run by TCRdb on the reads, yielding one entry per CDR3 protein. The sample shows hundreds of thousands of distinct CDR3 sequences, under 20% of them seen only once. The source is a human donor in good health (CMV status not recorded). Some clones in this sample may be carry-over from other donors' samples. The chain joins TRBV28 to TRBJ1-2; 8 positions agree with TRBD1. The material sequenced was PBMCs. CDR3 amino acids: CASTPGQGNGYTF. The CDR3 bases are TGTGCCAGCACCCCCGGACAGGGTAATGGCTACACCTTC.